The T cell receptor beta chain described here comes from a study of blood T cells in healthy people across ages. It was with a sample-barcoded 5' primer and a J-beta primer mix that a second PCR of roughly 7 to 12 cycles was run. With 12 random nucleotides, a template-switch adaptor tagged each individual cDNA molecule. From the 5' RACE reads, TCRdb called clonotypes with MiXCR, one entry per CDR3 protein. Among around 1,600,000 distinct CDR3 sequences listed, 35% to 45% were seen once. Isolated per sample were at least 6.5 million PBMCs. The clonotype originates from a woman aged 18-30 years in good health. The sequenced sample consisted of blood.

The CDR3 sequence: CATSRDGHGSEKLFF. The CDR3 nucleotides are TGTGCCACCAGCAGAGACGGACACGGGAGTGAAAAACTGTTTTTT. The chain employs TRBV15 and TRBJ1-4; a possible D gene is TRBD1 (5 bases). Per the germline V gene, CDR1 is LNHNV and CDR2 is YYDKDF (reference sequence). The V gene lost 0 bases and the J gene lost 7 bases, with 12 bases spanning the gap. CDR3 length: 15 amino acids.